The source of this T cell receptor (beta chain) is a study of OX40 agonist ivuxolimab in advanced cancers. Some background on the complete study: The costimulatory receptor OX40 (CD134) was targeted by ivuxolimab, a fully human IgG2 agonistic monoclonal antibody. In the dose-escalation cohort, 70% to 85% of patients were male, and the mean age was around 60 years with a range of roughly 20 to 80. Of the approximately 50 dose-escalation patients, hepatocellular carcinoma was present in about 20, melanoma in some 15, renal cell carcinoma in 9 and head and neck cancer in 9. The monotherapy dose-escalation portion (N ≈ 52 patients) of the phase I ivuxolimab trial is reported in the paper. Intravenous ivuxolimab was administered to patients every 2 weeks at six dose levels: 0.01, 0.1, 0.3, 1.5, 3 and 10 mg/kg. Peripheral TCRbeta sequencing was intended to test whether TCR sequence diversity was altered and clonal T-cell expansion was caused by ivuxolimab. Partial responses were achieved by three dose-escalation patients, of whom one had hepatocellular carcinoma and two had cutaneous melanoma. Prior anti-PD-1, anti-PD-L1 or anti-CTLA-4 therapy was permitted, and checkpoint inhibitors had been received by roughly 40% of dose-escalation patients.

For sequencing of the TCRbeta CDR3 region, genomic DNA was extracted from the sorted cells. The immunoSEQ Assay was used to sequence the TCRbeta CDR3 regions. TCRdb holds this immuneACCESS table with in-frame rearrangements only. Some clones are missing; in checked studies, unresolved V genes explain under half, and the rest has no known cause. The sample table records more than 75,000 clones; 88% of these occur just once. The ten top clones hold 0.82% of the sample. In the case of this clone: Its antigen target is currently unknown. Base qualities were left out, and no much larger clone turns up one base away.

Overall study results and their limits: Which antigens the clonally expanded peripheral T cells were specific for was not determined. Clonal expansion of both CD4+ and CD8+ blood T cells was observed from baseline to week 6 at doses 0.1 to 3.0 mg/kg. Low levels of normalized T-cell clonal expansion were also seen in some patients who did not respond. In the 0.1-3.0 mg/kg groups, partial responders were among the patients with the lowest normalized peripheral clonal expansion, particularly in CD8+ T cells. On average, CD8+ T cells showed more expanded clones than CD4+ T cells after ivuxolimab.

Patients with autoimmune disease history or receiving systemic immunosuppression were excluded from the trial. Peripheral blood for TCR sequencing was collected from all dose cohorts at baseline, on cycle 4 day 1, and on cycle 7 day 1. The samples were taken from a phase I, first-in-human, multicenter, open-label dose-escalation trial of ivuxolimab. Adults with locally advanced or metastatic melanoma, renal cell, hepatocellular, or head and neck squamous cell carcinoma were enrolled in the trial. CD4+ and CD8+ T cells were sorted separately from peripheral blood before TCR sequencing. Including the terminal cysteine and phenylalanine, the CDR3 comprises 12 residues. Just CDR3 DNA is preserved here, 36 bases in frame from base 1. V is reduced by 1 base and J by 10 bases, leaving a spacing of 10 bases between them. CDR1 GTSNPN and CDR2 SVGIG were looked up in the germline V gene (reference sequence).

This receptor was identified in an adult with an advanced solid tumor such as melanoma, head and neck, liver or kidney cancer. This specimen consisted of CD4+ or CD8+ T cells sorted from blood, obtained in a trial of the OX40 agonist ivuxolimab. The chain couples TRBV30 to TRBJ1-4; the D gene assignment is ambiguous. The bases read TGTGCCTGGAGTGAACAGAAAATAAAACTGTTTTTT. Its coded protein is CAWSEQKIKLFF. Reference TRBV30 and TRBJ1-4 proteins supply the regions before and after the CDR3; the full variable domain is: SQTIHQWPATLVQPVGSPLSLECTVEGTSNPNLYWYRQAAGRGLQLLFYSVGIGQISSEVPQNLSASRPQDRQFILSSKKLLLSDSGFYLCAWSEQKIKLFFGSGTQLSVL.